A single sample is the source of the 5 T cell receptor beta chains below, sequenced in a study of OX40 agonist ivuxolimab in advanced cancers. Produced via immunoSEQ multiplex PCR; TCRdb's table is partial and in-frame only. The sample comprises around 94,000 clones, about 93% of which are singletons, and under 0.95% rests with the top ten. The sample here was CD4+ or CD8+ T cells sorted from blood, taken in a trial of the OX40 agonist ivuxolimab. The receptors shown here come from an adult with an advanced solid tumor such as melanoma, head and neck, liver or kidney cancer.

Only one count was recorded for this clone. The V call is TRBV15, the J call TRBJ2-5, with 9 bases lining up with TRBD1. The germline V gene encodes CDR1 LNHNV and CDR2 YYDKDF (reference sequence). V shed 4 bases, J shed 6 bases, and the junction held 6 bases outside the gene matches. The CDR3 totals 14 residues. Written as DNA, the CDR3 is TGTGCCACCAGCATGACAGGGGGAGTGAAGACCCAGTACTTC. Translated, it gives CATSMTGGVKTQYF.

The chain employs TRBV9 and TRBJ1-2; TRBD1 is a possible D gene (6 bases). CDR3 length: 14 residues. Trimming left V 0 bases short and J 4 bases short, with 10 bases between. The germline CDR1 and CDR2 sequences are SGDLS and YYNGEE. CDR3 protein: CASSVEGRGYGYTF. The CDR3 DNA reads TGTGCCAGCAGCGTAGAGGGCAGGGGCTATGGCTACACCTTC.

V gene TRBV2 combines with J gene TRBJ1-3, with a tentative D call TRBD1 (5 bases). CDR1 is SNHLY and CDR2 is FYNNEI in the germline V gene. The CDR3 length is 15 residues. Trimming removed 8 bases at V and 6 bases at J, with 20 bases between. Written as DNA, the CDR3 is TGTGCCAGCCGTTTCTGGGAGGGAGGGGAAAACACCATATATTTT. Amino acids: CASRFWEGGENTIYF.

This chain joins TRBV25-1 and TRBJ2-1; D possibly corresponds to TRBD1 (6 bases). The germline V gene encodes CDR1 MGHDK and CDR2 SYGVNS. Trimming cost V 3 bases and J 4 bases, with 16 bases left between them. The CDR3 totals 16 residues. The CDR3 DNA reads TGTGCCAGCAGTGATACGACAGGTTCGGCGTACAATGAGCAGTTCTTC. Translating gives CASSDTTGSAYNEQFF.

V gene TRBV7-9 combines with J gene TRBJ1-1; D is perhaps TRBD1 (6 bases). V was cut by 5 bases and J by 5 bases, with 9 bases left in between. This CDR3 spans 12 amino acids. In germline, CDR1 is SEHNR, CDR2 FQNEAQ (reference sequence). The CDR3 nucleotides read TGTGCCAGCAGCAAGGACAGTACTGAAGCTTTCTTT. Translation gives CASSKDSTEAFF. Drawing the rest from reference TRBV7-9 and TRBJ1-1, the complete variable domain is DTGVSQNPRHKITKRGQNVTFRCDPISEHNRLYWYRQTLGQGPEFLTYFQNEAQLEKSRLLSDRFSAERPKGSFSTLEIQRTEQGDSAMYLCASSKDSTEAFFGQGTRLTVV.